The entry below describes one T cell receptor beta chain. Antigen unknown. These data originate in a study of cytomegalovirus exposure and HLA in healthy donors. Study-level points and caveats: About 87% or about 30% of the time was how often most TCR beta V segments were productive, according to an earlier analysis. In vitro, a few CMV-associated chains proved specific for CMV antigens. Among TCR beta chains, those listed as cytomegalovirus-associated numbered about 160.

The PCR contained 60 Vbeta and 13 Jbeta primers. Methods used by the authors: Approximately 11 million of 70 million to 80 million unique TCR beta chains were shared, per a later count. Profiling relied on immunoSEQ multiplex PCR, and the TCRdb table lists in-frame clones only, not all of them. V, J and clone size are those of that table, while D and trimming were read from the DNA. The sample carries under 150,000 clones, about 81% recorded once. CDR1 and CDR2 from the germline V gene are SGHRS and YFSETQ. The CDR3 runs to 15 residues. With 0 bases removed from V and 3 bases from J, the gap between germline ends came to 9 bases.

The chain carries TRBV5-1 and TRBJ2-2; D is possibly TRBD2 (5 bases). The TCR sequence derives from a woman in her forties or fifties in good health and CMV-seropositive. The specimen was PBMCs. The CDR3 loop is CASSLAAADTGELFF. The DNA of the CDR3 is TGCGCCAGCAGCTTGGCCGCAGCGGACACCGGGGAGCTGTTTTTT.